This T cell receptor (beta chain) was sequenced for a study of blood T cell repertoires in COVID-19. Study-level background: Acute and convalescent COVID-19 samples came from the United States, Italy and Spain. PBMCs, B-cell-depleted T cells, or T cells were the source of the cDNA or gDNA that made up the material.

The germline V gene encodes CDR1 MDHEN and CDR2 SYDVKM. Between the trimmed V and J ends, which lost 3 bases and 2 bases, there was a span of 13 bases. CDR3 length: 15 residues. As handled by the study authors: Reference gene primers were amplified, and this amplification served to estimate nucleated cell counts. The method was immunoSEQ multiplex PCR; TCRdb's version includes in-frame clones alone and lacks a portion of them. V and J calls and clone size are as listed in that table; D and trimming were resolved from the DNA. The sample yields hundreds of thousands of clones, about 91% seen once. Seattle-derived patients entered the study during active infection and were followed longitudinally.

The source material was peripheral blood. The TCR originated in a woman under 40 with COVID-19, enrolled during active disease. The V call is TRBV28, the J call TRBJ1-2; a possible D gene is TRBD1 (6 bases). The CDR3 region is CASSFAPDSNYGYTF. As DNA, the CDR3 is TGTGCCAGCAGTTTCGCCCCGGACAGCAACTATGGCTACACCTTC.